A selection of T cell receptor beta chains follows, all from one sample in a study of cytomegalovirus exposure and HLA in healthy donors. Libraries were prepared by immunoSEQ multiplex PCR; TCRdb keeps only in-frame clonotypes and omits some of them. The sample shows around 190,000 clones, almost 85% of them seen only once. What was sequenced was PBMCs. The receptors were gathered from a woman in her forties or fifties in good health and CMV-seronegative. The CDR3 runs from the conserved cysteine through the conserved F or W. A D gene is named only where the DNA matches it firmly. Size is stated for part of the rows, as once, few or many counts, or as a class when the clone is expanded.

TRBV18,TRBD1,NA,TRBJ1-2,CASSPGQQNYGYTF,TGTGCCAGCTCACCGGGACAGCAAAACTATGGCTACACCTTC
TRBV5-1,NA,NA,TRBJ2-7,CASSSTRQLSYEQYF,TGCGCCAGCAGCTCAACAAGACAGCTGTCCTACGAGCAGTACTTC
TRBV5-6,TRBD1,NA,TRBJ1-3,CASSFPTGGAGNTIYF,TGTGCCAGCAGCTTCCCCACAGGGGGCGCCGGAAACACCATATATTTT
TRBV15,TRBD2,NA,TRBJ2-7,CATSRDRTSGSYEQYF,TGTGCCACCAGCAGAGATAGGACTAGCGGTTCCTACGAGCAGTACTTC
TRBV28,TRBD2,NA,TRBJ2-7,CANLAGIINYEQYF,TGTGCCAACCTAGCGGGGATTATAAACTACGAGCAGTACTTC
TRBV19,TRBD1,NA,TRBJ2-7,CASSIPSDRGTTSIEQYF,TGTGCCAGTAGTATCCCTAGCGACAGGGGGACTACATCTATCGAGCAGTACTTC
TRBV6-1,NA,NA,TRBJ2-2,CASSERSVGELFF,TGTGCCAGCAGTGAACGGTCGGTCGGGGAGCTGTTTTTT
TRBV28,TRBD1,few,TRBJ1-1,CASRSQGGSMNTEAFF,TGTGCCAGCAGGTCTCAGGGGGGATCGATGAACACTGAAGCTTTCTTT
TRBV5-8,NA,NA,TRBJ2-2,CASNGWQSTGELFF,TGTGCCAGTAACGGGTGGCAGTCGACCGGGGAGCTGTTTTTT
TRBV4-1,NA,NA,TRBJ1-1,CASSQEGQGEAFF,TGCGCCAGCAGCCAAGAGGGGCAGGGTGAAGCTTTCTTT
TRBV29-1,NA,NA,TRBJ2-1,CSVEPLADYNEQFF,TGCAGCGTTGAGCCCCTAGCCGACTACAATGAGCAGTTCTTC
TRBV18,TRBD1,few,TRBJ2-6,CASSRTSNRGSGANVLTF,TGTGCCAGCTCACGTACCTCAAACAGGGGCTCTGGGGCCAACGTCCTGACTTTC
TRBV7-3,NA,NA,TRBJ2-7,CASSPTITDSPYEQYF,TGTGCCAGCAGCCCCACCATCACGGACAGCCCCTACGAGCAGTACTTC
TRBV28,NA,NA,TRBJ1-5,CASSLFDVGQTLNQPQHF,TGTGCCAGCAGCTTATTTGACGTAGGACAGACACTTAATCAGCCCCAGCATTTT
TRBV5-1,TRBD2,NA,TRBJ2-1,CASSLLRESSYNEQFF,TGCGCCAGCAGCTTGTTGCGGGAGAGCTCCTACAATGAGCAGTTCTTC
TRBV11-3,NA,NA,TRBJ2-1,CASSLLGRGDLNEQFF,TGTGCCAGCAGCTTATTGGGACGCGGGGACCTCAATGAGCAGTTCTTC
TRBV7-9,NA,NA,TRBJ2-3,CSSSLVLAIYTDTQYF,TGTTCCAGCAGCTTAGTTCTAGCCATTTACACAGATACGCAGTATTTT
TRBV28,TRBD1,NA,TRBJ1-4,CASKEQGTVGEKLFF,TGTGCCAGCAAAGAACAGGGGACAGTTGGTGAAAAACTGTTTTTT
TRBV9,NA,NA,TRBJ2-5,CASSTDRTPQETQYF,TGTGCCAGCAGCACCGACAGGACCCCACAAGAGACCCAGTACTTC
TRBV7-3,TRBD2,NA,TRBJ2-1,CASRTSGRAYNEQFF,TGTGCCAGCAGGACTAGCGGGAGGGCCTACAATGAGCAGTTCTTC
TRBV9,NA,NA,TRBJ2-5,CASSVGTTQETQYF,TGTGCCAGCAGCGTAGGGACTACCCAAGAGACCCAGTACTTC
TRBV19,TRBD1,NA,TRBJ1-4,CASSIRYRGATNEKLFF,TGTGCCAGTAGTATCCGTTACAGGGGAGCAACTAATGAAAAACTGTTTTTT
TRBV12-5,NA,NA,TRBJ2-1,CASGLGRQSSYNEQFF,TGTGCTAGTGGTTTGGGACGACAGAGTTCCTACAATGAGCAGTTCTTC
TRBV5-8,TRBD2,NA,TRBJ2-6,CASTPWGGSGANGLTF,TGTGCCAGCACCCCTTGGGGAGGGTCTGGGGCCAACGGCCTGACTTTC
TRBV4-1,NA,NA,TRBJ2-3,CASSQVTGGTDTQYF,TGCGCCAGCAGCCAAGTGACGGGAGGCACAGATACGCAGTATTTT
TRBV6-5,NA,NA,TRBJ2-7,CASSYEAGYSYEQYF,TGTGCCAGCAGTTATGAGGCGGGTTACTCCTACGAGCAGTACTTC
TRBV7-3,TRBD1,NA,TRBJ2-7,CASSSDRGEQYF,TGTGCCAGCAGCTCGGACAGGGGCGAGCAGTACTTC
TRBV5-1,TRBD2,NA,TRBJ2-3,CASSFLPASGGSTDTQYF,TGCGCCAGCAGCTTCCTCCCTGCTAGCGGGGGAAGTACAGATACGCAGTATTTT
TRBV7-3,TRBD2,NA,TRBJ2-7,CASSFLAGDEQYF,TGTGCCAGCAGCTTCCTAGCGGGAGACGAGCAGTACTTC
TRBV5-1,TRBD2,NA,TRBJ2-5,CASSSPRMREWEETQYF,TGCGCCAGCAGCTCCCCCCGGATGCGGGAGTGGGAAGAGACCCAGTACTTC
TRBV6-6,NA,NA,TRBJ2-7,CASSYSNGGIYEQYF,TGTGCCAGCAGTTACTCGAACGGCGGGATCTACGAGCAGTACTTC
TRBV15,NA,few,TRBJ2-5,CATSRDIMETQYF,TGTGCCACCAGCAGAGATATTATGGAGACCCAGTACTTC
TRBV11-2,NA,NA,TRBJ2-6,CASSSHSSGANVLTF,TGTGCCAGCAGCTCCCACAGCTCTGGGGCCAACGTCCTGACTTTC
TRBV10-2,TRBD2,NA,TRBJ2-7,CASSESPSGNSYEQYF,TGCGCCAGCAGTGAGTCCCCTAGCGGGAACTCCTACGAGCAGTACTTC
TRBV6-5,NA,NA,TRBJ1-1,CASLLNTEAFF,TGTGCCAGCCTGTTGAACACTGAAGCTTTCTTT